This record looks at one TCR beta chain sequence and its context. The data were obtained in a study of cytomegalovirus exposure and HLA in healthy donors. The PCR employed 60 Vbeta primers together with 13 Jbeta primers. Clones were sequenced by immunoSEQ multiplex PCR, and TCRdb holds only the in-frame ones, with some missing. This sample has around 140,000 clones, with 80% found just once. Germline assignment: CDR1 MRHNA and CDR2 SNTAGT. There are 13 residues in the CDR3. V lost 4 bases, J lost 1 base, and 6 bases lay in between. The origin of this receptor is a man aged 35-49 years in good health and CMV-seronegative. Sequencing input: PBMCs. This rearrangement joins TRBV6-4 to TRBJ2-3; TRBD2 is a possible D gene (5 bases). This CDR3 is CASSARGTDTQYF. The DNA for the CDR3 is TGTGCCAGCAGTGCGAGGGGCACAGATACGCAGTATTTT.